Sequencing of this T cell receptor beta chain was carried out in a study of blood T cell repertoires in COVID-19. In the study's own analysis: Amplification from reference gene primers served as the basis for estimated nucleated cell counts. Generated by immunoSEQ multiplex PCR, the TCRdb table keeps only in-frame clones and is missing some. Clonal size and the V and J genes are those of that table, whereas D and trimming came from the DNA. The data contain fewer than 250,000 clones, more than 85% of them seen just once; the ten biggest clones take up 0.95% to 1.3%. The clonotype was recovered from a man aged 25-45 years with acute or convalescent COVID-19. The sample consisted of peripheral blood.

CDR3 DNA: TGCGCCACCTCAGGGCAGGGGTGCACTGAAGCTTTCTTT. Translation: CATSGQGCTEAFF. The chain employs TRBV5-1 and TRBJ1-1; TRBD1 might be the D (6 bases). The CDR3 extends over 13 amino acids. Trimming took off 9 bases at V and 4 bases at J, with 16 bases between the two ends. The germline V gene has CDR1 SGHRS and CDR2 YFSETQ.